Described below is a single T cell receptor (beta chain) sequence and its context. These data are taken from a study of blood T cell repertoires in COVID-19. As for the study in general: The United States, Italy and Spain were the sources of the acute and convalescent COVID-19 samples. Sources were T cells, B-cell-depleted T cells, or PBMCs; the material itself was cDNA or gDNA.

Measured with immunoSEQ multiplex PCR; TCRdb has only the in-frame clones, and not every one. The sample consists of hundreds of thousands of clones, approximately 90% of them appearing once. V gave up 1 base and J gave up 1 base; unmatched junction bases: 5. Germline V lookup: CDR1 SGHAT, CDR2 FQNNGV. This CDR3 has 16 residues. The sample consisted of peripheral blood. The chain carries TRBV11-2 and TRBJ2-5; TRBD1 aligns across 8 bases. This receptor was identified in a woman aged 18-35 years who had recovered from COVID-19. The CDR3 loop reads CASSLATGAGQETQYF. Here the CDR3 DNA reads TGTGCCAGCAGCTTAGCGACAGGGGCGGGCCAAGAGACCCAGTACTTC. Looking up the rest from reference TRBV11-2 and TRBJ2-5 gives the full variable domain: EAGVAQSPRYKIIEKRQSVAFWCNPISGHATLYWYQQILGQGPKLLIQFQNNGVVDDSQLPKDRFSAERLKGVDSTLKIQPAKLEDSAVYLCASSLATGAGQETQYFGPGTRLLVL.